This T cell receptor beta chain emerged from a study of long-term antiretroviral therapy in people with HIV. In germline, CDR1 is SQVTM, CDR2 ANQGSEA. This CDR3 spans 10 amino acids. Survey-level immunoSEQ v3.0 assays were run. The assay was immunoSEQ multiplex PCR, and TCRdb's table has in-frame clones only and misses some. Of 15,000 or so clones in the sample, over 75% are singletons; the top ten hold roughly 14%. Post-ART PBMC samples numbered at least two per donor, and pre-ART ones at least one. Every specimen held between about 0.9-11 million cryopreserved PBMC. These were thawed and washed before DNA extraction.

The chain recombines TRBV29-1 with TRBJ1-1; D unresolved. This TCR came from a man younger than 45 with HIV. Material: unsorted PBMCs, obtained 1.2 years before starting antiretroviral therapy. CDR3: CSGVNTEAFF. The CDR3 DNA reads as TGCAGTGGGGTGAACACTGAAGCTTTCTTT.